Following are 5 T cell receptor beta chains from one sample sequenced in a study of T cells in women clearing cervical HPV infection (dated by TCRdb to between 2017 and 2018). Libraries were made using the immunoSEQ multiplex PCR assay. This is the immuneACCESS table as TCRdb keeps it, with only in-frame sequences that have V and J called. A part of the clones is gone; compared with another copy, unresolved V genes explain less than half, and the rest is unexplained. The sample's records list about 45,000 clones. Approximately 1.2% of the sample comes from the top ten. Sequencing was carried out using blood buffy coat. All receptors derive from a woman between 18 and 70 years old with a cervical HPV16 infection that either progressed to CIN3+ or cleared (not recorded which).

CDR3 amino acids: CASKGDRSNQPQHF. The sequenced CDR3 bases are TGTGCCAGCAAGGGGGACAGGAGCAATCAGCCC. The V call is TRBV2, the J call TRBJ1-5; TRBD1 aligns across 8 bases. The read ends 3 residues before the CDR3 terminus; that terminus is restored from the germline J gene. The germline gives CDR1 SNHLY, CDR2 FYNNEI. V lost 7 bases, J lost 1 base, and 3 bases stayed unmatched. CDR3 length equals 14 residues.

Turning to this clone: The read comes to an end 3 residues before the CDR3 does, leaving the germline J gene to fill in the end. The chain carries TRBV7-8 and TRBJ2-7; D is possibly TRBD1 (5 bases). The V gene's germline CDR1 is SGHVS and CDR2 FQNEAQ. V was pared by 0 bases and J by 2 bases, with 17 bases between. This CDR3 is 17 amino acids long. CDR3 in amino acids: CASSLARQGKGTYEQYF. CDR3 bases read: TGTGCCAGCAGCTTAGCCCGCCAGGGTAAAGGGACCTACGAG. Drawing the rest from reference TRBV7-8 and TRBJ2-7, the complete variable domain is GAGVSQSPRYKVAKRGQDVALRCDPISGHVSLFWYQQALGQGPEFLTYFQNEAQLDKSGLPSDRFFAERPEGSVSTLKIQRTQQEDSAVYLCASSLARQGKGTYEQYFGPGTRLTVT.

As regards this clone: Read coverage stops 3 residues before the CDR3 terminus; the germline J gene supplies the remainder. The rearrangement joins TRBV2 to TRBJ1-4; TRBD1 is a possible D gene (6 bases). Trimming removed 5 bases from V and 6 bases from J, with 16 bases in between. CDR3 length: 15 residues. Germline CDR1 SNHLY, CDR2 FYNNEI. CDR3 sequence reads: CASSRRGGQHEKLFF. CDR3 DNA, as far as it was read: TGTGCCAGCAGTAGGAGGGGGGGCCAGCATGAAAAA.

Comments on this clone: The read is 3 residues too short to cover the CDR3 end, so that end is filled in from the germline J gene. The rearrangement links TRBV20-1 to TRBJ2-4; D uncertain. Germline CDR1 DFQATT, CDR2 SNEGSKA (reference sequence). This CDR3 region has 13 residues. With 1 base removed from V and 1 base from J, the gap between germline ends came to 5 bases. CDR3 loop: CSARARAKNIQYF. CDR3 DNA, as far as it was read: TGCAGTGCTAGAGCGAGGGCCAAAAACATT.

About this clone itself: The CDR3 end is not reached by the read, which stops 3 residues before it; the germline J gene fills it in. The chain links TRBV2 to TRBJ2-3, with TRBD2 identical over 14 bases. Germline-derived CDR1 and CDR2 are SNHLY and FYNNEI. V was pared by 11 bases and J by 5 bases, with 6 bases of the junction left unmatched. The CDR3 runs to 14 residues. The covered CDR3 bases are TGTGCCGGGACTAGCGGGAGATTTGGAGATACG. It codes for CAGTSGRFGDT. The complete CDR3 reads CAGTSGRFGDTQYF. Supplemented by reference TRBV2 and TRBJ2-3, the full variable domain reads EPEVTQTPSHQVTQMGQEVILRCVPISNHLYFYWYRQILGQKVEFLVSFYNNEISEKSEIFDDQFSVERPDGSNFTLKIRSTKLEDSAMYFCAGTSGRFGDTQYFGPGTRLTVL.